The source of this T cell receptor beta chain is a study of cytomegalovirus exposure and HLA in healthy donors. Study-wide findings and caveats: TCR beta chains numbering some 160 were designated cytomegalovirus-associated.

The data were produced by immunoSEQ multiplex PCR, yet TCRdb's version contains in-frame clones alone and is incomplete. The sample has roughly 150,000 clones, just under 90% seen once; the top ten hold 4.2%. Separate from the approximately 720-subject first cohort was the approximately 120-subject validation cohort, to which the donors belonged. Remarks on this clone: As yet, its antigen is unknown.

This CDR3 region has 16 residues. Deletions cut 1 base from V and 0 bases from J, with 9 bases between. Germline V gene lookup returns CDR1 SGHVS and CDR2 FNYEAQ. This chain joins TRBV7-6 and TRBJ2-2; the D gene is possibly TRBD2 (5 bases). This clonotype was sampled from a man younger than 35 in good health and CMV-seropositive. Input material: PBMCs. CDR3 coding DNA: TGTGCCAGCAGCTTAGTTTCGGGATCGAACACCGGGGAGCTGTTTTTT. The encoded protein is CASSLVSGSNTGELFF.